This entry describes one T cell receptor beta chain. Enrolment of Seattle patients took place during active infection, and they were followed longitudinally. Per the original methods: Researchers report that nucleated cell counts were estimated from reference gene primer amplification. The method was immunoSEQ multiplex PCR; TCRdb's version includes in-frame clones alone and lacks a portion of them. The DNA gave D and trimming, while V, J and clone size come from that table. In the table there are 300,000 to 400,000 clones, roughly 88% of which are singletons. The sample comes from a study of blood T cell repertoires in COVID-19. On the study more broadly: Samples came from the United States, Italy and Spain, spanning acute and convalescent COVID-19. Sources were T cells, B-cell-depleted T cells, or PBMCs; the material itself was cDNA or gDNA.

The CDR3 loop spans 13 amino acids. The V and J ends lost 7 bases and 7 bases respectively, with 16 bases between them. Germline V gene data show CDR1 as MNHEY and CDR2 as SMNVEV (reference sequence). The chain combines TRBV27 with TRBJ1-2, with D maybe TRBD1 (6 bases). The sequenced sample consisted of peripheral blood. The receptor was isolated from a woman aged 30 to 39 with COVID-19, enrolled during active disease. CDR3 amino acids: CASILTGLGGYTF. Here the CDR3 DNA reads TGTGCCAGCATCTTAACAGGGCTTGGTGGCTACACCTTC.